Listed here are 9 T cell receptor beta chains from one sample, sequenced in a study of shared clonotypes between healthy human individuals. CD45RO-negative, CCR7-selected cells formed the naive CD8 fraction, which excluded terminally differentiated effector memory CD45RA+ cells. Using immunoSEQ multiplex PCR, the repertoire was profiled, and TCRdb retains in-frame clones only, with some absent. The sample comprises around 1.9 million clones, under 95% of which are singletons, and more than 1.5% rests with the top ten. Sequenced sample: naive CD8+ T cells from PBMCs. The receptors shown here come from a man aged 18 to 35 in good health. Some clones in this sample may be carry-over from other donors' samples.

The rearrangement joins TRBV15 to TRBJ1-5; D remains unclear. This CDR3 has 13 amino acids. Germline lookup yields CDR1 LNHNV and CDR2 YYDKDF (reference sequence). V was cut by 4 bases and J by 4 bases, with 8 bases left in between. The CDR3 sequence is CATSIRGNQPQHF. The CDR3, as DNA: TGTGCCACCAGCATCAGAGGAAATCAGCCCCAGCATTTT.

This chain connects TRBV27 to TRBJ2-7; TRBD2 agrees at 7 bases. Per germline, CDR1 MNHEY and CDR2 SMNVEV (reference sequence). The V gene end was trimmed by 5 bases and the J gene end by 2 bases; junction bases not matched to a gene: 12. This CDR3 contains 16 residues. In nucleotides, the CDR3 is TGTGCCAGCAGTCCCTCCCGGGGGGAGTTCACCTACGAGCAGTACTTC. Encoded protein: CASSPSRGEFTYEQYF.

This clone was seen a handful of times. The sample carries other DNA sequences with the same CDR3. The chain couples TRBV5-1 to TRBJ2-7; no definite D call. This CDR3 is 13 amino acids long. The V gene's germline CDR1 is SGHRS and CDR2 YFSETQ. V gave up 0 bases and J gave up 4 bases, with 8 bases separating them. This CDR3 reads CASSLGSGYEQYF. CDR3 nucleotide sequence: TGCGCCAGCAGCTTGGGTTCCGGATACGAGCAGTACTTC.

J is TRBJ2-1 and V is TRBV2; D might be TRBD2 (6 bases). The germline CDR1 and CDR2 sequences are SNHLY and FYNNEI. The CDR3 is 15 amino acids. V lost 3 bases, J lost 10 bases, and 19 bases lay in between. CDR3 nucleotide sequence: TGTGCCAGCAGTGATGGGGACTGGGGAAGGGAGGAGCAGTTCTTC. Translated: CASSDGDWGREEQFF.

The chain recombines TRBV21-1 with TRBJ2-4; TRBD2, the D gene given by the table, was not confirmed from the DNA. TRBV21-1 is shown as a pseudogene. This CDR3 has 15 residues. CDR3 sequence reads: CAVLRRVSAKNIQYF. In DNA, the CDR3 is TGTGCCGTGTTAAGGAGGGTATCGGCCAAAAACATTCAGTACTTC.

This clone has a single count. The genes are TRBV30 and TRBJ1-2; D is undetermined. Germline assignment: CDR1 GTSNPN and CDR2 SVGIG (reference sequence). V was trimmed by 0 bases and J by 2 bases, leaving 10 bases between them. This CDR3 spans 14 amino acids. The CDR3: CAWSVGPANYGYTF. CDR3 coding DNA: TGTGCCTGGAGTGTAGGGCCGGCGAACTATGGCTACACCTTC.

The V and J genes are TRBV5-1 and TRBJ2-2; TRBD1 agrees at 12 bases. The CDR3 spans 15 residues. J was trimmed by 7 bases and V by 6 bases; bases with no gene match: 7. Germline V gene data show CDR1 as SGHRS and CDR2 as YFSETQ. CDR3 nucleotide sequence: TGCGCCAGCAAAGGGACAGGGGGCGATGTCGGGGAGCTGTTTTTT. Translated: CASKGTGGDVGELFF.

This chain links TRBV29-1 with TRBJ1-3, with D perhaps TRBD1 (5 bases). The CDR3 runs to 14 residues. Germline V lookup: CDR1 SQVTM, CDR2 ANQGSEA. V shed 3 bases and J shed 4 bases, with 13 bases lying between them. Here the CDR3 reads CSVEFAGIGNTIYF. As DNA, the CDR3 is TGCAGCGTTGAGTTCGCAGGGATCGGAAACACCATATATTTT.

The CDR3 protein is CASSLRWGEQFF. The CDR3 DNA follows: TGTGCCAGCAGCTTGAGGTGGGGTGAGCAGTTCTTC. The chain has TRBV5-8 and TRBJ2-1; no clear D gene. The CDR3 has 12 residues. CDR1 is SGHTS, CDR2 YDEGEE, per germline. Between the trimmed V and J ends, which lost 1 base and 9 bases, there was a span of 8 bases.